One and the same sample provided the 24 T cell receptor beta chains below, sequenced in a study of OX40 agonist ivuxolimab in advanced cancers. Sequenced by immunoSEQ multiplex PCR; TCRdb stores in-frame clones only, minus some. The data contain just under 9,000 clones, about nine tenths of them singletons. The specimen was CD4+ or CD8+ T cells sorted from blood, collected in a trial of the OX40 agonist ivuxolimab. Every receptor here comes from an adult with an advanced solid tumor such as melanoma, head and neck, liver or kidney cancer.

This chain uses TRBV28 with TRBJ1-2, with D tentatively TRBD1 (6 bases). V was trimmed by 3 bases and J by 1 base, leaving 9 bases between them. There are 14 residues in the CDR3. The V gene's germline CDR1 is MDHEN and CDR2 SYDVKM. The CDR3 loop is CASSLGALNYGYTF. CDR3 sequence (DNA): TGTGCCAGCAGTTTGGGGGCCCTTAACTATGGCTACACCTTC.

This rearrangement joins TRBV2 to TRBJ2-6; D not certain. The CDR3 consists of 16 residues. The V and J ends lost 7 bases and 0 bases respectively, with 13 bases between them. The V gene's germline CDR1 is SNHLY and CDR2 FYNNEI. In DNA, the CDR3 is TGTGCCAGCATCTTCGGGTCCATCTCTGGGGCCAACGTCCTGACTTTC. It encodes CASIFGSISGANVLTF.

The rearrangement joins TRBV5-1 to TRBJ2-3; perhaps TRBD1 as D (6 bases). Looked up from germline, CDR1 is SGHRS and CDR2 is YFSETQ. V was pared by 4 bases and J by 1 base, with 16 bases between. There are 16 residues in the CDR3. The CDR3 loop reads CASSRAVGAGTDTQYF. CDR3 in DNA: TGCGCCAGCAGCCGGGCGGTGGGGGCTGGCACAGATACGCAGTATTTT.

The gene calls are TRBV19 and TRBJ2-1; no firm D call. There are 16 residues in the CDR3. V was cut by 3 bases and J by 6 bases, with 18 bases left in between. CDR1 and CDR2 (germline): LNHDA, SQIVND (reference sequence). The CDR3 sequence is CASSIPDPARSNEQFF. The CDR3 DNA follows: TGTGCCAGTAGTATTCCGGACCCCGCGCGATCCAATGAGCAGTTCTTC. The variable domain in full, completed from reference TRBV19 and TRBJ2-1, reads DGGITQSPKYLFRKEGQNVTLSCEQNLNHDAMYWYRQDPGQGLRLIYYSQIVNDFQKGDIAEGYSVSREKKESFPLTVTSAQKNPTAFYLCASSIPDPARSNEQFFGPGTRLTVL.

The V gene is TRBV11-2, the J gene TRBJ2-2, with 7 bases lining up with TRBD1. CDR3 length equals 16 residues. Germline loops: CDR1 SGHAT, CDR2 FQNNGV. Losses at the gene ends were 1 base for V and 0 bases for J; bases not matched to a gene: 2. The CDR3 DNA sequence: TGTGCCAGCAGCTTAGCAGGGACAGCGAACACCGGGGAGCTGTTTTTT. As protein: CASSLAGTANTGELFF.

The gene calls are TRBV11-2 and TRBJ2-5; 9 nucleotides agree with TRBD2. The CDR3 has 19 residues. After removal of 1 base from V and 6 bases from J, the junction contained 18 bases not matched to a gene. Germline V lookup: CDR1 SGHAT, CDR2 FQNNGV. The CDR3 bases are TGTGCCAGCAGCTTAGTTCTAGCGGGGCCCACTGCCGGGGAGAAGACCCAGTACTTC. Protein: CASSLVLAGPTAGEKTQYF.

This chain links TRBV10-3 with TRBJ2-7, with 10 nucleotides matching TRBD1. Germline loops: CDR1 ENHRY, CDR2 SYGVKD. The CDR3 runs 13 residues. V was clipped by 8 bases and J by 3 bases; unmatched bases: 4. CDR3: CAIRRDRGYEQYF. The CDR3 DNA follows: TGTGCCATCCGCCGGGACAGGGGCTACGAGCAGTACTTC.

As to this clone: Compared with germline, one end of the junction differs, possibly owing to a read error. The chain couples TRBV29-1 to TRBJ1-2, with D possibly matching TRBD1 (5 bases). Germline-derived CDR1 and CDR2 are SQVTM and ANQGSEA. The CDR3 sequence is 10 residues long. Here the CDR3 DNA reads TGCAGCGTTGAGGGACCCCTTAGCGCCTTC. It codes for CSVEGPLSAF.

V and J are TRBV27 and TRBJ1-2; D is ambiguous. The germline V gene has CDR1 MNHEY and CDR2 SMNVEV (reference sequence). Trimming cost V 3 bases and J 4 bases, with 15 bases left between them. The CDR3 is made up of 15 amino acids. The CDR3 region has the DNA TGTGCCAGCAGTTTTTTAGGAGGTCGGACCTATGGCTACACCTTC. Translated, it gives CASSFLGGRTYGYTF.

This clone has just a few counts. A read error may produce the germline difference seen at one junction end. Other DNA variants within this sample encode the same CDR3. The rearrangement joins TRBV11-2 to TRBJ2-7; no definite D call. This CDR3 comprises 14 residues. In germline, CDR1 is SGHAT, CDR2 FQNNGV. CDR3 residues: CASSQDFSGYEQYF. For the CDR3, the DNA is TGCGCCAGCAGCCAAGATTTTTCCGGTTACGAGCAGTACTTC.

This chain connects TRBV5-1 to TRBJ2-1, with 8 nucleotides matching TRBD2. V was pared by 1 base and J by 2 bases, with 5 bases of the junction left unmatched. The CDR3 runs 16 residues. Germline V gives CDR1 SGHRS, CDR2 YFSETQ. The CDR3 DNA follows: TGCGCCAGCAGCTTGACTGTAGCGGGAACCTACAATGAGCAGTTCTTC. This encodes CASSLTVAGTYNEQFF.

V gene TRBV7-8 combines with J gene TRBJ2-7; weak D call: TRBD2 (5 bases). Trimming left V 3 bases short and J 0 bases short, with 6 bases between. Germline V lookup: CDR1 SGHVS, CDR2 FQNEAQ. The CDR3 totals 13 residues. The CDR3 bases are TGTGCCAGCAGCTTGGACTCCTCCTACGAGCAGTACTTC. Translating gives CASSLDSSYEQYF.

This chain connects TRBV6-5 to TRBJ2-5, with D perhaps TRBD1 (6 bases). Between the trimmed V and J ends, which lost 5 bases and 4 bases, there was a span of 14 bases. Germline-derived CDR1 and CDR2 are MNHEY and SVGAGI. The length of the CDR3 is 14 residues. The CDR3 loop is CASSTGTSVETQYF. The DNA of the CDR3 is TGTGCCAGCAGTACCGGGACATCCGTAGAGACCCAGTACTTC.

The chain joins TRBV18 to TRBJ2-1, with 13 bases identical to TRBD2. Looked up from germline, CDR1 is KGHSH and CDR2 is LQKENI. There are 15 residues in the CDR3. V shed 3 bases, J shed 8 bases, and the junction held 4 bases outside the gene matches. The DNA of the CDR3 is TGTGCCAGCTCACCTACTAGCGGGGGGGTCGATGAGCAGTTCTTC. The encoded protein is CASSPTSGGVDEQFF.

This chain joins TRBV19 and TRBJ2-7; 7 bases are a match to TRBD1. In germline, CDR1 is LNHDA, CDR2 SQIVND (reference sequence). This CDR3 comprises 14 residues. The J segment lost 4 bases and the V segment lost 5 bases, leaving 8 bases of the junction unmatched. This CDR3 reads CASSETGTGYEQYF. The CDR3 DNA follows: TGTGCCAGTAGTGAGACAGGGACGGGGTACGAGCAGTACTTC.

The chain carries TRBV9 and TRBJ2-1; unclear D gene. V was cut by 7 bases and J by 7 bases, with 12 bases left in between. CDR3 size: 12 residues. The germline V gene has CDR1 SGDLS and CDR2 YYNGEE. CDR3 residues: CASGVVGNEQFF. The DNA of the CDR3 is TGTGCCAGCGGGGTGGTAGGGAATGAGCAGTTCTTC.

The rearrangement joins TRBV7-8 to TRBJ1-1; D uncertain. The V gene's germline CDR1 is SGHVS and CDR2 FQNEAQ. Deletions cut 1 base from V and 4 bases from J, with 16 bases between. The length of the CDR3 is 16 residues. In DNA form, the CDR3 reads TGTGCCAGCAGCTTAGGGGTCGGGTGGTTGGTCACTGAAGCTTTCTTT. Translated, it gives CASSLGVGWLVTEAFF.

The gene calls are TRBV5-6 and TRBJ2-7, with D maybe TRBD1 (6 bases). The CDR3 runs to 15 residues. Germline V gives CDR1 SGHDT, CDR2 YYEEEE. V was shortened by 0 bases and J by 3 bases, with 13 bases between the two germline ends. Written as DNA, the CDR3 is TGTGCCAGCAGCTTGGAACAGGGCAGGTTCTACGAGCAGTACTTC. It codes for CASSLEQGRFYEQYF.

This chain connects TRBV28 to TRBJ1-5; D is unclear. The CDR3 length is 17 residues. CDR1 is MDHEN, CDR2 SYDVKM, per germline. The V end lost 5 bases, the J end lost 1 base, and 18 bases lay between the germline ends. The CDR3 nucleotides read TGTGCCAGCAGTACCTCTCTTTCAGTAGTAAGCAATCAGCCCCAGCATTTT. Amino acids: CASSTSLSVVSNQPQHF. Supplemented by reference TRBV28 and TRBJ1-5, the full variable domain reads DVKVTQSSRYLVKRTGEKVFLECVQDMDHENMFWYRQDPGLGLRLIYFSYDVKMKEKGDIPEGYSVSREKKERFSLILESASTNQTSMYLCASSTSLSVVSNQPQHFGDGTRLSIL.

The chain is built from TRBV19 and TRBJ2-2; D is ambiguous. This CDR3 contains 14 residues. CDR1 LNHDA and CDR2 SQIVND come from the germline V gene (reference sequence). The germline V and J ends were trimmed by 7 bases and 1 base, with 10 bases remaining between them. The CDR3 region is CASMWGQNTGELFF. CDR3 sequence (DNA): TGTGCCAGTATGTGGGGTCAGAACACCGGGGAGCTGTTTTTT.

Here the CDR3 DNA reads TGTGCCAGCAGCTTAGCCCCCAACGAGCAGTACTTC. This gives the protein CASSLAPNEQYF. The rearrangement uses TRBV7-9 and TRBJ2-7; D unclear. The CDR3 is 12 residues long. V was trimmed by 0 bases and J by 5 bases, leaving 5 bases between them. In germline, CDR1 is SEHNR, CDR2 FQNEAQ (reference sequence).

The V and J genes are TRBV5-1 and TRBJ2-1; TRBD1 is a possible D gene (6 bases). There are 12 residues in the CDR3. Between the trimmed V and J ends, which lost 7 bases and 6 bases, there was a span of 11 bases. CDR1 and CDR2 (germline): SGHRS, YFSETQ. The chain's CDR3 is CASLDSRNEQFF. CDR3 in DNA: TGCGCCAGCCTGGACAGCCGCAATGAGCAGTTCTTC.

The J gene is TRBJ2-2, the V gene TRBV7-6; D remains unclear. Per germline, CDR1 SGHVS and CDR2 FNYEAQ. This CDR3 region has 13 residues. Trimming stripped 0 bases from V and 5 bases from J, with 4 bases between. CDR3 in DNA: TGTGCCAGCAGCTTAGCGGCTACCGGGGAGCTGTTTTTT. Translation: CASSLAATGELFF.

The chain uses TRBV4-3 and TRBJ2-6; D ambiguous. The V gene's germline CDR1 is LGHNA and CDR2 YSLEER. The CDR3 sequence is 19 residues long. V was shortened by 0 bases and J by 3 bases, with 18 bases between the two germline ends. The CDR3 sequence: CASSQDLATEAYGANVLTF. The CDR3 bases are TGCGCCAGCAGCCAAGATTTGGCGACCGAAGCATATGGGGCCAACGTCCTGACTTTC.